This TCR beta chain emerged from a study of type 1 and type 2 diabetes patients. Study background: Participants included type 1 and type 2 diabetes patients plus nondiabetic controls. T cells were magnetically sorted from PBMCs as CD4+ or CD8+ subsets. Regarding the study as a whole: Age and gender were not matched between study groups, possibly biasing interpretation.

PCR was run on genomic DNA. Multiplex PCR with 30 forward and 13 reverse primers amplified the TCR beta CDR3. In TCRdb, the multiplex PCR reads were re-called with MiXCR into one record per CDR3 protein. The table lists about 290,000 distinct CDR3 sequences, approximately 50% of them singletons. To note about this clonotype: As yet, its antigen is unknown.

The CDR3 loop spans 14 amino acids. The germline V gene encodes CDR1 MDHEN and CDR2 SYDVKM. Trimming took 3 bases from V and 5 from J, leaving 14 bases between them. No donor had another autoimmune disease or recent infection within four weeks. Sequenced input: peripheral blood mononuclear cells (PBMCs). This sequence originates from a man younger than 30 with type 2 diabetes. The chain uses TRBV28 and TRBJ2-7, with D possibly being TRBD1 (6 bases). DNA of the CDR3: TGTGCCAGCAGTTTCGGGACACCAGCACACGAGCAGTACTTC. It codes for CASSFGTPAHEQYF.